These 11 T cell receptor beta chains came from one sample sequenced in a study of blood T cell repertoires in COVID-19. Data came from immunoSEQ multiplex PCR; TCRdb stores just in-frame clones and leaves some out. The profile shows 200,000 to 300,000 clones, roughly 77% of them singletons. The source material was peripheral blood. The receptors come from a woman of 80 years or more with acute or convalescent COVID-19.

The rearrangement uses TRBV6-5 and TRBJ1-2; 7 bases fit TRBD1. The CDR3 sequence is 14 residues long. With V trimmed by 6 bases and J by 5 bases, 9 bases remained unmatched. The germline V gene encodes CDR1 MNHEY and CDR2 SVGAGI. The CDR3 region has the DNA TGTGCCAGCAGCACAGGGGCCTCGGGATATGGCTACACCTTC. It translates to CASSTGASGYGYTF.

The V gene is TRBV18, the J gene TRBJ2-2; 13 positions agree with TRBD2. CDR3 length equals 16 residues. V shed 2 bases and J 5 bases; nucleotides not matched to a gene: 2. From germline, CDR1 is KGHSH and CDR2 LQKENI. CDR3 nucleotides: TGTGCCAGCTCACCATGGACTAGCGGGAGTACCGGGGAGCTGTTTTTT. It yields the protein CASSPWTSGSTGELFF.

The chain uses TRBV19 and TRBJ2-3, with D possibly being TRBD2 (5 bases). The V end was cut by 3 bases, the J end by 6 bases, with 16 bases between. Germline V gives CDR1 LNHDA, CDR2 SQIVND (reference sequence). The CDR3 contains 15 residues. This CDR3 is CASSIRGNKPDTQYF. The CDR3 DNA is TGTGCCAGTAGTATTCGGGGTAACAAACCGGATACGCAGTATTTT.

This clone was seen only once. The chain carries TRBV10-3 and TRBJ1-6; maybe TRBD1 (6 bases). Trimming took 7 bases from V and 7 from J, leaving 14 bases between them. This CDR3 is built from 14 residues. Germline V lookup: CDR1 ENHRY, CDR2 SYGVKD. The CDR3 loop is CAITIDRNNSPLHF. CDR3 DNA sequence: TGTGCCATCACCATAGACAGGAACAATTCACCCCTCCACTTT.

The rearrangement links TRBV10-3 to TRBJ2-5, with 10 bases that match TRBD2. Looked up from germline, CDR1 is ENHRY and CDR2 is SYGVKD. CDR3 size: 13 residues. J gave up 5 bases and V 6 bases, and 3 bases lay outside the gene matches. CDR3 in DNA: TGTGCCATCAGACTAGCGGGGAGTGAGACCCAGTACTTC. Its protein product is CAIRLAGSETQYF.

V usage is TRBV6-2 or TRBV6-3 and J usage is TRBJ2-2; 9 nucleotides align to TRBD2. In germline, CDR1 is MNHEY, CDR2 SVGEGT. The CDR3 sequence is 15 residues long. V lost 4 bases and J lost 9; bases outside the gene matches: 9. CDR3 nucleotide sequence: TGTGCCAGCAGTTTTTTCTCTAGCGGGGTCCGGGAGCTGTTTTTT. Its protein product is CASSFFSSGVRELFF.

A remark on this clone: Other DNA sequences in this specimen translate into the identical CDR3. The gene calls are TRBV18 and TRBJ1-2, with D possibly being TRBD1 (6 bases). The CDR3 is 13 amino acids. The V gene's germline CDR1 is KGHSH and CDR2 LQKENI. V gave up 2 bases and J gave up 2 bases, with 6 bases separating them. DNA of the CDR3: TGTGCCAGCTCACCAGGACAGAACTATGGCTACACCTTC. This encodes CASSPGQNYGYTF.

V gene TRBV20-1 combines with J gene TRBJ1-2; D is ambiguous. The germline V and J ends were trimmed by 6 bases and 0 bases, with 5 bases remaining between them. Looked up from germline, CDR1 is DFQATT and CDR2 is SNEGSKA (reference sequence). The CDR3 extends over 11 amino acids. The CDR3 DNA is TGCAGTGCGGCCTCTAACTATGGCTACACCTTC. Encoded protein: CSAASNYGYTF.

This rearrangement joins TRBV19 to TRBJ1-5; 10 bases map to TRBD1. The CDR3 spans 15 residues. V was clipped by 6 bases and J by 4 bases; unmatched bases: 6. Per germline, CDR1 LNHDA and CDR2 SQIVND (reference sequence). CDR3 bases: TGTGCCAGTAGGGACAGACAGGGGGCAAATCAGCCCCAGCATTTT. This gives the protein CASRDRQGANQPQHF.

The chain has TRBV7-2 and TRBJ1-1, with TRBD1 identical over 7 bases. CDR1 SGHTA and CDR2 FQGNSA come from the germline V gene. The CDR3 consists of 14 residues. V dropped 3 bases and J dropped 3; count of bases not matched to a gene: 4. The CDR3 reads CASSFKTGHTEAFF. In DNA, the CDR3 is TGTGCCAGCAGCTTCAAGACAGGGCACACTGAAGCTTTCTTT.

As regards this clone: A read error may explain this, as a much larger clone is one base away. This chain connects TRBV7-2 to TRBJ1-1; maybe TRBD1 (5 bases). Trimming removed 3 bases from V and 1 base from J, with 6 bases in between. Looked up from germline, CDR1 is SGHTA and CDR2 is FQGNSA. This CDR3 has 13 residues. Here the CDR3 reads CASSFQGNTEAFF. CDR3 DNA sequence: TGTGCCAGCAGCTTCCAGGGGAACACTGAAGCTTTCTTT. The whole variable domain, remainder taken from reference TRBV7-2 and TRBJ1-1, is GAGVSQSPSNKVTEKGKDVELRCDPISGHTALYWYRQSLGQGLEFLIYFQGNSAPDKSGLPSDRFSAERTGGSVSTLTIQRTQQEDSAVYLCASSFQGNTEAFFGQGTRLTVV.